A selection of T cell receptor beta chains follows, all from one sample in a study of blood T cell repertoires in COVID-19. Profiling relied on immunoSEQ multiplex PCR, and the TCRdb table lists in-frame clones only, not all of them. This sample has more than 85,000 clones, with around 81% found just once. The sample was peripheral blood. These receptors were collected from a woman in her 70s with acute or convalescent COVID-19. Each CDR3 is given with its conserved first and last residue. D genes are given only for firm matches. Size is omitted from some rows. Given values are once, few, many or a class for expanded clones.

V	J	D	size	DNA	CDR3
TRBV4-3	TRBJ2-7	-	-	TGCGCCAGCAGCCAAGTTATAGAGTTGGGCAGGGTGACCTACGAGCAGTACTTC	CASSQVIELGRVTYEQYF
TRBV9	TRBJ2-4	TRBD2	-	TGTGCCAGCAGCGCCGGGGGGTTACTAGCCAAAAACATTCAGTACTTC	CASSAGGLLAKNIQYF
TRBV6-2/TRBV6-3	TRBJ1-1	-	once	TGTGCCAGCAGTTATTTATACACCACCACTGAAGCTTTCTTT	CASSYLYTTTEAFF
TRBV7-2	TRBJ2-7	TRBD2	once	TGTGCCAGCAGCTCTACTAGCGGGAGGGCCGGGGAGCAGTACTTC	CASSSTSGRAGEQYF
TRBV2	TRBJ2-2	-	-	TGTGCCAGCAGAGTTTCCGGGACAACCACCGGGGAGCTGTTTTTT	CASRVSGTTTGELFF
TRBV9	TRBJ2-5	TRBD1	-	TGTGCCAGCAGCGGACAGGGGGGAGAGGAGACCCAGTACTTC	CASSGQGGEETQYF
TRBV3-1/TRBV3-2	TRBJ1-2	TRBD1	-	TGTGCCAGCAGCCGGACAGGGAATGATGGCTACACCTTC	CASSRTGNDGYTF
TRBV28	TRBJ2-1	-	-	TGTGCCAGCAGTTTGAGGATGAGCTCCTACAATGAGCAGTTCTTC	CASSLRMSSYNEQFF
TRBV10-2	TRBJ2-3	TRBD2	-	TGCGCCAGCAGTGAGACTAGCGGGGGGGCGGAAGATACGCAGTATTTT	CASSETSGGAEDTQYF
TRBV28	TRBJ1-6	-	once	TGTGCCAGCAGTTTAGAACAGTGGAATTCACCCCTCCACTTT	CASSLEQWNSPLHF
TRBV14	TRBJ1-3	-	once	TGTGCCAGCAGCCCTTCCCGCGACACCATATATTTT	CASSPSRDTIYF
TRBV6-5	TRBJ2-5	TRBD2	-	TGTGCCAGCTCAATGGGGGGGGGAGGCCAAGAGACCCAGTACTTC	CASSMGGGGQETQYF
TRBV5-6	TRBJ2-1	-	-	TGTGCCAGCACTCTAAGAAGCTCCTACAATGAGCAGTTCTTC	CASTLRSSYNEQFF
TRBV5-4	TRBJ2-6	-	-	TGTGCCAGCGGGCTTTCTGGGGCCAACGTCCTGACTTTC	CASGLSGANVLTF
TRBV7-9	TRBJ1-5	-	-	TGTGCCAGCAGCTTAGGACAAAATCAGCCCCAGCATTTT	CASSLGQNQPQHF
TRBV7-2	TRBJ2-2	-	-	TGTGCCAGCAGCTTATACCCGGACAGTAGTACCGGGGAGCTGTTTTTT	CASSLYPDSSTGELFF
TRBV5-1	TRBJ1-1	-	few	TGCGCCAGCAGCTCCTTTAACACGAACACTGAAGCTTTCTTT	CASSSFNTNTEAFF
TRBV30	TRBJ1-1	TRBD1	-	TGTGCCTGGGCCCCCGGGACAGGGGAAGCTGAAGCTTTCTTT	CAWAPGTGEAEAFF
TRBV6-5	TRBJ2-3	TRBD2	-	TGTGCCAGCAGTCAGCGGGGGCCCAGCCATGATACGCAGTATTTT	CASSQRGPSHDTQYF
TRBV29-1	TRBJ2-4	TRBD2	-	TGCAGCGCCCGAAGTCGGGGGGGAGCCAAAAACATTCAGTACTTC	CSARSRGGAKNIQYF
TRBV7-2	TRBJ2-1	-	-	TGTGCCAGCAGCTATGCGAGATTCGATGAGCAGTTCTTC	CASSYARFDEQFF
TRBV2	TRBJ2-7	-	-	TGTGCCAGCAGGCTTGGCCGGGACTACGAGCAGTACTTC	CASRLGRDYEQYF
TRBV10-3	TRBJ1-1	-	-	TGTGCCATCAGTGAGTCTGGGGCAGGGGTTGACACTGAAGCTTTCTTT	CAISESGAGVDTEAFF
TRBV5-1	TRBJ1-4	TRBD1	-	TGCGCCAGCAGCATTGGGGGACAGGGGGGCGAAAAACTGTTTTTT	CASSIGGQGGEKLFF